Each of the 31 T cell receptor beta chains below was sequenced from the same sample in a study of T cell repertoires and HLA-DP antigens. Profiled with immunoSEQ multiplex PCR; TCRdb holds only in-frame clones, not every one. The sample holds 3,000 to 4,000 clones, around 80% seen once. HeLa cells expressing allogeneic DPB1 restimulated the approximately 15-day-expanded CD4+ cells for 24 h. Retrovirally transduced HeLa cells with HLA-DPA1/DPB1, HLA-DM, invariant chain and CD80 served as stimulators. Input material: CD137- CD4+ T cells from cultured PBMCs. The origin of the receptors is a woman younger than 35 in good health and CMV-seronegative.

For the CDR3, the DNA is TGTGCCAGCAGCTTAGTACGAAATGAGCAGTTCTTC. As protein: CASSLVRNEQFF. V gene TRBV7-8 combines with J gene TRBJ2-1; D unresolved. Germline values: CDR1 SGHVS, CDR2 FQNEAQ. Trimming cost V 1 base and J 7 bases, with 5 bases left between them. The CDR3 is 12 amino acids.

V gene TRBV6-5 combines with J gene TRBJ1-4; possible D gene TRBD1, 5 bases. From germline, CDR1 is MNHEY and CDR2 SVGAGI. This CDR3 spans 15 amino acids. V lost 6 bases and J lost 8, with 19 bases in between. The CDR3 loop reads CASRPSWGSGEKLFF. The CDR3 DNA sequence: TGTGCCAGCAGACCCTCCTGGGGGTCGGGCGAAAAACTGTTTTTT.

This rearrangement joins TRBV27 to TRBJ1-5; 7 bases are a match to TRBD1. The germline CDR1 and CDR2 sequences are MNHEY and SMNVEV (reference sequence). V was pared by 4 bases and J by 11 bases, with 8 bases of the junction left unmatched. This CDR3 is 13 amino acids long. The CDR3: CASSSRGIEAQHF. The DNA for the CDR3 is TGTGCCAGCAGTTCCAGGGGGATCGAAGCCCAGCATTTT.

A single count supports this clone. The chain couples TRBV5-5 to TRBJ2-2; D is possibly TRBD2 (7 bases). Germline assignment: CDR1 SGHKS and CDR2 YYEKEE (reference sequence). V gave up 2 bases and J gave up 4 bases, with 12 bases separating them. This CDR3 is built from 15 residues. The CDR3: CASSFTGTITGELFF. In DNA, the CDR3 is TGTGCCAGCAGCTTCACAGGGACTATCACCGGGGAGCTGTTTTTT.

The chain combines TRBV11-2 with TRBJ2-1; 7 positions agree with TRBD1. The CDR3 extends over 16 amino acids. The germline V gene encodes CDR1 SGHAT and CDR2 FQNNGV. The J segment lost 4 bases and the V segment lost 4 bases, leaving 10 bases of the junction unmatched. The CDR3 DNA reads as TGTGCCAGCAGCTCCATGCGACAGGGATCGTACAATGAGCAGTTCTTC. It encodes CASSSMRQGSYNEQFF.

The chain uses TRBV28 and TRBJ2-5, with unresolved D. Germline-derived CDR1 and CDR2 are MDHEN and SYDVKM. Trimming stripped 6 bases from V and 5 bases from J, with 10 bases between. The CDR3 totals 12 residues. The CDR3, as DNA: TGTGCCAGCAGCGTGGACCGGGAGACCCAGTACTTC. Amino acid sequence: CASSVDRETQYF.

This sequence joins TRBV9 and TRBJ1-4, with 8 bases aligning to TRBD1. CDR3 length: 13 amino acids. V lost 4 bases, J lost 10 bases, and 6 bases stayed unmatched. In germline, CDR1 is SGDLS, CDR2 YYNGEE. The CDR3 here is CASSPDRVGKLFF. CDR3 nucleotides: TGTGCCAGCAGCCCGGACAGGGTAGGAAAACTGTTTTTT.

This chain links TRBV18 with TRBJ2-4; D assignment may be TRBD1 or TRBD2 (7 bases each). The V and J ends lost 6 bases and 0 bases respectively, with 12 bases between them. This CDR3 spans 15 amino acids. Germline-derived CDR1 and CDR2 are KGHSH and LQKENI. The CDR3 here is CASSPGGVAKNIQYF. CDR3 DNA: TGTGCCAGCTCCCCAGGGGGGGTAGCCAAAAACATTCAGTACTTC.

This clone is termed medium-sized (0.01 to 0.1%). V usage is TRBV6-5 and J usage is TRBJ2-1; weak D call: TRBD2 (5 bases). Trimming removed 5 bases from V and 4 bases from J, with 6 bases in between. Germline V gene data show CDR1 as MNHEY and CDR2 as SVGAGI. This CDR3 region has 12 residues. The CDR3 sequence is CASSGGYNEQFF. The DNA for the CDR3 is TGTGCCAGCAGTGGAGGTTACAATGAGCAGTTCTTC.

The V gene is TRBV10-1, the J gene TRBJ2-3; possible D gene TRBD2, 5 bases. Germline V gives CDR1 WNHNN, CDR2 SYGVQD (reference sequence). CDR3 size: 14 residues. Trimming pared 8 bases from V and 8 bases from J, leaving 20 bases between. The CDR3 protein is CASQRAPGMGTQYF. CDR3 DNA: TGCGCCAGCCAGAGGGCCCCGGGAATGGGTACGCAGTATTTT.

The rearrangement links TRBV7-8 to TRBJ2-7, with D perhaps matching TRBD2 (6 bases). Trimming cost V 5 bases and J 3 bases, with 14 bases left between them. The CDR3 is 14 amino acids. CDR1 and CDR2 from the germline V gene are SGHVS and FQNEAQ. The CDR3 nucleotides read TGTGCCAGCAGCGCTGAGGGAGGTAACTACGAGCAGTACGTC. This sequence encodes CASSAEGGNYEQYV.

This clone has only a few counts. The J gene is TRBJ2-7, the V gene TRBV28; D not certain. The V gene's germline CDR1 is MDHEN and CDR2 SYDVKM. The V gene lost 6 bases and the J gene lost 3 bases, with 9 bases spanning the gap. The CDR3 length is 12 residues. This CDR3 is CASSGPYYEQYF. CDR3 DNA sequence: TGTGCCAGCAGCGGGCCCTACTACGAGCAGTACTTC.

This clone was counted once. This chain connects TRBV7-9 to TRBJ2-7, with a possible D match to TRBD1 (7 bases). This CDR3 spans 15 amino acids. Trimming cost V 5 bases and J 3 bases, with 17 bases left between them. From germline, CDR1 is SEHNR and CDR2 FQNEAQ (reference sequence). DNA of the CDR3: TGTGCCAGCAGCCTGCATAGGCAGGGGGGCTACGAGCAGTACTTC. This gives the protein CASSLHRQGGYEQYF.

The gene calls are TRBV6-5 and TRBJ1-2; D perhaps matches TRBD1 (5 bases). V lost 4 bases, J lost 2 bases, and 11 bases lay in between. CDR3 size: 14 residues. Germline V gives CDR1 MNHEY, CDR2 SVGAGI. The CDR3 coding sequence is TGTGCCAGCAGTTGGACACGGGAAAACTATGGCTACACCTTC. Translating gives CASSWTRENYGYTF.

The chain is built from TRBV5-1 and TRBJ2-3; TRBD1 might be the D (5 bases). Germline-derived CDR1 and CDR2 are SGHRS and YFSETQ. The V end was cut by 1 base, the J end by 0 bases, with 15 bases between. The CDR3 has 17 residues. The CDR3 DNA reads as TGCGCCAGCAGCTTGAGGGGCGGCCCAGGGAGCACAGATACGCAGTATTTT. Translation gives CASSLRGGPGSTDTQYF.

The V and J genes are TRBV6-6 and TRBJ1-5; 8 bases agree with TRBD1. This CDR3 spans 15 amino acids. Germline V gene lookup returns CDR1 MNHNY and CDR2 SVGAGI (reference sequence). Germline trimming cut 7 bases from V and 6 bases from J; bases unmatched to any gene: 11. This chain's CDR3 is CASISDRGLSQPQHF. The DNA for the CDR3 is TGTGCCAGCATCTCAGACAGGGGCCTCAGTCAGCCCCAGCATTTT.

The chain uses TRBV27 and TRBJ2-3, with D perhaps matching TRBD1 (5 bases). The germline gives CDR1 MNHEY, CDR2 SMNVEV (reference sequence). V was shortened by 2 bases and J by 1 base, with 10 bases between the two germline ends. The CDR3 loop spans 15 amino acids. The CDR3 DNA reads as TGTGCCAGCAGTTTAGGGCGCAGGGGCACAGATACGCAGTATTTT. Amino acids: CASSLGRRGTDTQYF.

This clone has more than one count but fewer than ten. The chain combines TRBV7-6 with TRBJ1-5; 10 nucleotides line up with TRBD1. CDR1 and CDR2 (germline): SGHVS, FNYEAQ. The CDR3 consists of 15 residues. The trim removed 5 bases at V and 5 bases at J, leaving 6 bases unmatched. The CDR3: CASSVGTGADQPQHF. The CDR3 nucleotides are TGTGCCAGCAGCGTAGGGACAGGGGCGGATCAGCCCCAGCATTTT.

The chain recombines TRBV28 with TRBJ2-7; D ambiguous. The CDR3 is 12 amino acids. V shed 4 bases and J shed 2 bases, with 6 bases lying between them. CDR1 is MDHEN and CDR2 is SYDVKM in the germline V gene. The CDR3 is CASSSSTYEQYV. The CDR3 coding sequence is TGTGCCAGCAGTTCCAGTACCTACGAGCAGTACGTC.

The CDR3 nucleotides read TGTGCCAGCAGCTTAGCGCAGGGTAATGGCTACACCTTC. It translates to CASSLAQGNGYTF. The chain uses TRBV7-2 and TRBJ1-2; TRBD1 is a possible D gene (5 bases). Per germline, CDR1 SGHTA and CDR2 FQGNSA. The CDR3 sequence is 13 residues long. Trimming took off 0 bases at V and 6 bases at J, with 8 bases between the two ends.

This chain connects TRBV28 to TRBJ1-2; TRBD1 might be the D (6 bases). Trimming took 5 bases from V and 2 from J, leaving 15 bases between them. Germline CDR1 reads MDHEN; CDR2 reads SYDVKM. The CDR3 loop spans 15 amino acids. CDR3 residues: CASSPQGLKNYGYTF. For the CDR3, the DNA is TGTGCCAGCAGTCCACAGGGATTAAAGAACTATGGCTACACCTTC.

This rearrangement joins TRBV6-6 to TRBJ1-1, with 8 nucleotides matching TRBD1. V gave up 5 bases and J gave up 8 bases; unmatched junction bases: 10. The CDR3 length is 14 residues. Germline values: CDR1 MNHNY, CDR2 SVGAGI (reference sequence). The CDR3 nucleotides read TGTGCCAGCAGTCCGAGACAGGGGAGGGCGGAAGCTTTCTTT. Its protein is CASSPRQGRAEAFF.

The CDR3 reads CASSDGGGYTDTQYF. The DNA for the CDR3 is TGTGCCAGCAGTGACGGCGGGGGCTACACAGATACGCAGTATTTT. This chain links TRBV25-1 with TRBJ2-3; TRBD2 is a possible D gene (7 bases). From germline, CDR1 is MGHDK and CDR2 SYGVNS. With 3 bases removed from V and 2 bases from J, the gap between germline ends came to 12 bases. This CDR3 has 15 amino acids.

A note on this clone: The junction shows a germline mismatch at one end, possibly a read error. The chain uses TRBV5-1 and TRBJ1-2; 7 nucleotides align to TRBD1. Germline-derived CDR1 and CDR2 are SGHRS and YFSETQ. The CDR3 consists of 15 residues. The chain's CDR3 is CASSPGGIGGYGHTF. The CDR3, as DNA: TGCGCCAGCAGCCCGGGTGGAATAGGGGGCTATGGCCACACCTTC.

In this sample, this clone turned up a few times. This chain links TRBV30 with TRBJ1-1; D ambiguous. Germline assignment: CDR1 GTSNPN and CDR2 SVGIG (reference sequence). Trimming cost V 2 bases and J 6 bases, with 16 bases left between them. This CDR3 has 14 residues. The CDR3 DNA reads as TGTGCCTGGAGTCCCGACCCCAGATTTGCTGAAGCTTTCTTT. Residues: CAWSPDPRFAEAFF.

This chain connects TRBV6-5 to TRBJ1-4, with D unresolved. The CDR3 has 14 amino acids. Trimming removed 1 base at V and 5 bases at J, with 8 bases between. Germline V gene lookup returns CDR1 MNHEY and CDR2 SVGAGI. CDR3 in DNA: TGTGCCAGCAGTTACTGGTTCGAAAATGAAAAACTGTTTTTT. It translates to CASSYWFENEKLFF.

The J gene is TRBJ1-2, the V gene TRBV6-6; D not certain. This CDR3 spans 13 amino acids. Germline-derived CDR1 and CDR2 are MNHNY and SVGAGI (reference sequence). Trimming took 2 bases from V and 7 from J, leaving 11 bases between them. The CDR3 nucleotides read TGTGCCAGCAGTTACCCTGCCGGTCGTGGCTACACCTTC. Protein: CASSYPAGRGYTF.

This clone was recorded only once. The V gene is TRBV6-5, the J gene TRBJ1-5; unclear D gene. Germline V lookup: CDR1 MNHEY, CDR2 SVGAGI. The CDR3 is made up of 15 amino acids. Trimming pared 6 bases from V and 0 bases from J, leaving 12 bases between. The CDR3 nucleotides are TGTGCCAGCAGCTTGGACGGAAATAGCAATCAGCCCCAGCATTTT. Residues: CASSLDGNSNQPQHF.

The V call is TRBV7-2, the J call TRBJ2-3; the D is unclear. V shed 1 base and J shed 2 bases, with 7 bases lying between them. Germline loops: CDR1 SGHTA, CDR2 FQGNSA. This CDR3 region has 14 residues. This CDR3 is CASSLGSATDTQYF. DNA of the CDR3: TGTGCCAGCAGCTTAGGGTCGGCCACAGATACGCAGTATTTT.

The genes are TRBV7-9 and TRBJ2-3; D is unclear. This CDR3 is 15 amino acids long. The V end lost 5 bases, the J end lost 3 bases, and 15 bases lay between the germline ends. Germline V gives CDR1 SEHNR, CDR2 FQNEAQ (reference sequence). The CDR3 reads CASSHDIRSTDTQYF. The CDR3 region has the DNA TGTGCCAGCAGCCACGACATCCGTTCAACAGATACGCAGTATTTT. The full variable domain, in which reference TRBV7-9 and TRBJ2-3 provide the parts outside the CDR3, is DTGVSQNPRHKITKRGQNVTFRCDPISEHNRLYWYRQTLGQGPEFLTYFQNEAQLEKSRLLSDRFSAERPKGSFSTLEIQRTEQGDSAMYLCASSHDIRSTDTQYFGPGTRLTVL.

This clone has only one observation. The chain links TRBV19 to TRBJ1-1; 7 nucleotides match TRBD1. With V trimmed by 4 bases and J by 1 base, 6 bases remained unmatched. Germline CDR1 and CDR2: LNHDA and SQIVND (reference sequence). The CDR3 contains 15 residues. The CDR3 nucleotides read TGTGCCAGTAGTAGGGACAGTCTCAAGAACACTGAAGCTTTCTTT. The encoded protein is CASSRDSLKNTEAFF.